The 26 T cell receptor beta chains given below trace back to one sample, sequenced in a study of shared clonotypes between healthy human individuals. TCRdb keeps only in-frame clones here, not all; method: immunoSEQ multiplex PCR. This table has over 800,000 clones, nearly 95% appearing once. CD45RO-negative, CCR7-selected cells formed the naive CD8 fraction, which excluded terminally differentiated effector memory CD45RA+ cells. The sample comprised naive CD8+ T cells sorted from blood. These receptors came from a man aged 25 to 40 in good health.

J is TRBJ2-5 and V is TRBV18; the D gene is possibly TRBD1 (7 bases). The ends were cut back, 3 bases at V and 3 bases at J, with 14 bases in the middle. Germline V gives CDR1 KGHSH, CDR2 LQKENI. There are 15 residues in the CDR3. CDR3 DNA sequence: TGTGCCAGCTCACCGGCGGTCAGGGGGGAAGAGACCCAGTACTTC. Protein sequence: CASSPAVRGEETQYF.

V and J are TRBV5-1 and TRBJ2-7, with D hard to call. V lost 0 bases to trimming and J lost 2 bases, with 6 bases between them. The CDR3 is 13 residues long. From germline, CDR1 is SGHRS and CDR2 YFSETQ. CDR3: CASSLESTYEQYF. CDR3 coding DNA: TGCGCCAGCAGCTTGGAGTCTACCTACGAGCAGTACTTC. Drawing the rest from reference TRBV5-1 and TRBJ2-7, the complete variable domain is KAGVTQTPRYLIKTRGQQVTLSCSPISGHRSVSWYQQTPGQGLQFLFEYFSETQRNKGNFPGRFSGRQFSNSRSEMNVSTLELGDSALYLCASSLESTYEQYFGPGTRLTVT.

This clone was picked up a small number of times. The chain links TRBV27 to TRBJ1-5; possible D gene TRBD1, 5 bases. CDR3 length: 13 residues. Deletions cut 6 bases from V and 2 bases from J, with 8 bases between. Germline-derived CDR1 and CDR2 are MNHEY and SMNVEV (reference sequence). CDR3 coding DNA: TGTGCCAGCAGCAGGGTAGGCAATCAGCCCCAGCATTTT. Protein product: CASSRVGNQPQHF.

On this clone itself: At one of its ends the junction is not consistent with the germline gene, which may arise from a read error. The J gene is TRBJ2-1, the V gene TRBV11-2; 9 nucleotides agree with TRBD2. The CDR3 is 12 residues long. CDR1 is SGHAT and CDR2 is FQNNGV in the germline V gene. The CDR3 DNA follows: TGTGCCAGCAGCGGGGGGAGCGGGAGGTCGATCTTC. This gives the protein CASSGGSGRSIF.

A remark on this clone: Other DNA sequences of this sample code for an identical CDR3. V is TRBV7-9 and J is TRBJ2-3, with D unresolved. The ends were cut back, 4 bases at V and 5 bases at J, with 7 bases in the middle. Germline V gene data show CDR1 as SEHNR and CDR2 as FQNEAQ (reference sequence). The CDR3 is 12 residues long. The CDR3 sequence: CASSSLGDTQYF. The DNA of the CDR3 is TGTGCCAGCAGCTCCCTGGGAGATACGCAGTATTTT.

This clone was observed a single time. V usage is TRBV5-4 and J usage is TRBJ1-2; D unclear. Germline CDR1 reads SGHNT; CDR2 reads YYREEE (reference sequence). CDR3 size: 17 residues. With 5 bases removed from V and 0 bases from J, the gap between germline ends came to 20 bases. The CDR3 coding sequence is TGTGCCAGCAGTGACGACGTACGGGAAGGTTCTAACTATGGCTACACCTTC. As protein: CASSDDVREGSNYGYTF.

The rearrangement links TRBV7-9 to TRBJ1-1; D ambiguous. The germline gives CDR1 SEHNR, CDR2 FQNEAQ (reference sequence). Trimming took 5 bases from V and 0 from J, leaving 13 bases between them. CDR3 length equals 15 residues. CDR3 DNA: TGTGCCAGCAGCCTATACTTTGGCATGAACACTGAAGCTTTCTTT. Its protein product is CASSLYFGMNTEAFF.

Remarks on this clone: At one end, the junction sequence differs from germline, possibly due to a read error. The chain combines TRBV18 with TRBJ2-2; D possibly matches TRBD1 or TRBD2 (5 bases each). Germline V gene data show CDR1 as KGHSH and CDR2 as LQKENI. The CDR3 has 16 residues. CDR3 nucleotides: TGTGCCAGCTCGCCACCGAGAGGGGTGAACACCGGGGAGCTGTTTTTT. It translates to CASSPPRGVNTGELFF.

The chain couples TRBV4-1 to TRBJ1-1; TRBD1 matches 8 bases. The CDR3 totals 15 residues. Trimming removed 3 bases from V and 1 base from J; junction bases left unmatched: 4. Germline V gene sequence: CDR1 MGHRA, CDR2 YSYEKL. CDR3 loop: CASSHGQGANTEAFF. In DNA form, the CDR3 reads TGCGCCAGCAGCCACGGACAGGGCGCGAACACTGAAGCTTTCTTT.

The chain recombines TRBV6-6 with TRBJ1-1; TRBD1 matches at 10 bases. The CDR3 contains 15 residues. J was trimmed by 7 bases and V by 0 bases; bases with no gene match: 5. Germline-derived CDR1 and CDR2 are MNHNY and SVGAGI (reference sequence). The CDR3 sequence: CASSYSRTGGSEAFF. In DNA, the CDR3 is TGTGCCAGCAGTTACTCCCGGACAGGGGGGAGTGAAGCTTTCTTT.

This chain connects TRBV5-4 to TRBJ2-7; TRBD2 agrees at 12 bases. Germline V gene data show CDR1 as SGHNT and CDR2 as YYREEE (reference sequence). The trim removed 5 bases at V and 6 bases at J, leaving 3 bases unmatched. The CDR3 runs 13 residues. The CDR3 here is CASRTSGSVEQYF. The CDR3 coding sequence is TGTGCCAGCAGGACTAGCGGGAGTGTCGAGCAGTACTTC.

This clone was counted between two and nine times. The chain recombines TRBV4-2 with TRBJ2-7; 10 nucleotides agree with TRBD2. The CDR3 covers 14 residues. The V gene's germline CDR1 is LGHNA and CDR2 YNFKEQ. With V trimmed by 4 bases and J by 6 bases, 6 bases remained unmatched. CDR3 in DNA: TGTGCCAGCAGCCCGCTAGCGGGAGTCAGCGAGCAGTACTTC. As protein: CASSPLAGVSEQYF.

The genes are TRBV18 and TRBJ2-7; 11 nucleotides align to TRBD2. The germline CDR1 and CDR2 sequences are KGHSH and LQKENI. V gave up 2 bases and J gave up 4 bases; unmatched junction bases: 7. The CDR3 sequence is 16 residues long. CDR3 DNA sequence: TGTGCCAGCTCACCATGGGAGGGACTAGCGGATTACGAGCAGTACTTC. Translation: CASSPWEGLADYEQYF.

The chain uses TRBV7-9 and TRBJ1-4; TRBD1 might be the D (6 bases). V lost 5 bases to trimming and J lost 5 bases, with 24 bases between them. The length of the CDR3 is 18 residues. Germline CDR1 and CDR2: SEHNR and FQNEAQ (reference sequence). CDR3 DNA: TGTGCCAGCAGCCCCGGCAGGGGCAGGAAGGTTTTAAATGAAAAACTGTTTTTT. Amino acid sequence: CASSPGRGRKVLNEKLFF.

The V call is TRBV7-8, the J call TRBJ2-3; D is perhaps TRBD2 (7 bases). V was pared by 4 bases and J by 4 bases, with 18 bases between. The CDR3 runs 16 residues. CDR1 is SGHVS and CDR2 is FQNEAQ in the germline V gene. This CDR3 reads CASSSLGGAQADTQYF. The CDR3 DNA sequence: TGTGCCAGCAGCTCCCTGGGGGGGGCGCAGGCAGATACGCAGTATTTT.

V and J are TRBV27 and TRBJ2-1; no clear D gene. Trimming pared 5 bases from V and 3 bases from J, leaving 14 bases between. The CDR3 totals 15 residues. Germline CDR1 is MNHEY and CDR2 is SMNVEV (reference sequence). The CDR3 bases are TGTGCCAGCAGTCTCGGTGCTACTTACTACAATGAGCAGTTCTTC. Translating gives CASSLGATYYNEQFF.

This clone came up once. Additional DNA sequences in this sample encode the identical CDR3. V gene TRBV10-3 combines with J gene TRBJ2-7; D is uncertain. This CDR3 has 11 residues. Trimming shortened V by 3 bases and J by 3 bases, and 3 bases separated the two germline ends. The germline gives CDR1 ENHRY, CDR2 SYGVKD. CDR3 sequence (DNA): TGTGCCATCAGTGAAGACTACGAGCAGTACTTC. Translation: CAISEDYEQYF.

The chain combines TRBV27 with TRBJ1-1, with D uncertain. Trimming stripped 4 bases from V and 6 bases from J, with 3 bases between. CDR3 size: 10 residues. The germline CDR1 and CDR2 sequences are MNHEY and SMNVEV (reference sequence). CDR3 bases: TGTGCCAGCAGTTCTCCTGAAGCTTTCTTT. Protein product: CASSSPEAFF.

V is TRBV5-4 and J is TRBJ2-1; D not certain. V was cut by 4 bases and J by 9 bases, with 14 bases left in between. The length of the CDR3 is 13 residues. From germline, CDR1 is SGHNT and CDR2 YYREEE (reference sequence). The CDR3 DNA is TGTGCCAGCAGCCACCAATCGGACCCTGAGCAGTTCTTC. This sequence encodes CASSHQSDPEQFF. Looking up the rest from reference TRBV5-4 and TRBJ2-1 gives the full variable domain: ETGVTQSPTHLIKTRGQQVTLRCSSQSGHNTVSWYQQALGQGPQFIFQYYREEENGRGNFPPRFSGLQFPNYSSELNVNALELDDSALYLCASSHQSDPEQFFGPGTRLTVL.

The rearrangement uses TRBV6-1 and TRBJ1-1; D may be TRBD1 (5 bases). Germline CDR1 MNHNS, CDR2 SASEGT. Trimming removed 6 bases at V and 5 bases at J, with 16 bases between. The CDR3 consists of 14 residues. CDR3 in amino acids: CASSARVTVTEAFF. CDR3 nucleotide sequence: TGTGCCAGCAGCGCCAGGGTTACGGTGACTGAAGCTTTCTTT.

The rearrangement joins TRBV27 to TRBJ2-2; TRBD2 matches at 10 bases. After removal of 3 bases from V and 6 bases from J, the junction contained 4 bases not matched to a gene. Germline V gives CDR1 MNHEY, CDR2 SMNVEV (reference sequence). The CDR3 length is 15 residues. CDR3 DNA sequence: TGTGCCAGCAGTTTCCTAGCGGGAGTTCCCGGGGAGCTGTTTTTT. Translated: CASSFLAGVPGELFF.

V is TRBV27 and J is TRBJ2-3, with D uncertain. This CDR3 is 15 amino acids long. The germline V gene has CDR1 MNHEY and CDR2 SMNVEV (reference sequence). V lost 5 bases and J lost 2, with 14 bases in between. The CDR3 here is CASSPWPVDTDTQYF. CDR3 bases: TGTGCCAGCAGTCCCTGGCCAGTGGACACAGATACGCAGTATTTT.

CDR3 sequence (DNA): TGTGCCAGCAGGGGGCCAGCGGGAGTATCTAACACCGGGGAGCTGTTTTTT. Translation gives CASRGPAGVSNTGELFF. The V call is TRBV11-2, the J call TRBJ2-2; 8 positions match TRBD2. The CDR3 runs 17 residues. Germline lookup yields CDR1 SGHAT and CDR2 FQNNGV. The ends lost 6 bases at V and 2 bases at J; junction bases unmatched: 11.

CDR3 bases: TGTGCCAGCAAAAGCGGGAGTAACTACGAGCAGTACTTC. Translated, it gives CASKSGSNYEQYF. The gene calls are TRBV27 and TRBJ2-7, with 8 bases matching TRBD2. The junction had 5 bases not matched to a gene; V was cut back by 7 bases and J by 3 bases. Germline CDR1 and CDR2: MNHEY and SMNVEV (reference sequence). The CDR3 loop spans 13 amino acids.

CDR3 region: CATMPLGSGEQYF. The CDR3 nucleotides are TGTGCCACCATGCCACTAGGGTCGGGTGAGCAGTACTTC. This chain joins TRBV14 and TRBJ2-7; TRBD2 is a possible D gene (5 bases). Per germline, CDR1 SGHDN and CDR2 FVKESK. The CDR3 is 13 amino acids. The ends were cut back, 10 bases at V and 7 bases at J, with 20 bases in the middle.

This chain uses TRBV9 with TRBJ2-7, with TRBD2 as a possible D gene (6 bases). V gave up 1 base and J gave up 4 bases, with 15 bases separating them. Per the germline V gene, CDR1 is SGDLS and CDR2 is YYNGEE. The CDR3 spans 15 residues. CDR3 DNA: TGTGCCAGCAGCGTATCGGGGGAACCCGTATACGAGCAGTACTTC. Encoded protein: CASSVSGEPVYEQYF.